A selection of T cell receptor beta chains follows, all from one sample in a study of cytomegalovirus exposure and HLA in healthy donors. Some clones are missing from TCRdb's copy, which holds only in-frame ones; the method was immunoSEQ multiplex PCR. This table has nearly 80,000 clones, more than 85% appearing once. The material sequenced was PBMCs. These receptors all stem from a woman aged 25 to 39 in good health and CMV-seronegative. The CDR3 runs from the conserved cysteine through the conserved F or W. The D gene is left open where the match is weak. Where a row states a size, it is once, few, many or the class of an expanded clone; other rows omit it.

J,size,D,V,DNA,CDR3
TRBJ2-7,NA,NA,TRBV7-8,TGTGCCAGCAGCCGATTCCTCGGGAACTACGAGCAGTACTTC,CASSRFLGNYEQYF
TRBJ1-4,NA,TRBD1,TRBV4-1,TGCGCCAGCAGCCCCCGGGACAGGGTGGGGGATGGAGAAAAACTGTTTTTT,CASSPRDRVGDGEKLFF
TRBJ2-1,NA,NA,TRBV21-1,TGTGCCAGCAGTCGCGGGAGGGGAGATGAGCAGTTCTTC,CASSRGRGDEQFF
TRBJ2-3,NA,NA,TRBV14,TGTGCCAGCAGCCGGGCTGGTACAGATACGCAGTATTTT,CASSRAGTDTQYF
TRBJ2-3,once,NA,TRBV7-9,TGTGCCAGCAGCTTAGCGCAGTGGGATACGCAGTATTTT,CASSLAQWDTQYF
TRBJ1-1,NA,NA,TRBV19,TGTGCCTCCACGTTTAGAGTAGCGAACACTGAAGCTTTCTTT,CASTFRVANTEAFF
TRBJ1-4,once,TRBD1,TRBV28,TGTGCCAGCAGTACCAGCCGACAGGGAGGTGGTGAAAAACTGTTTTTT,CASSTSRQGGGEKLFF
TRBJ2-2,NA,TRBD1,TRBV5-1,TGCGCCAGCAGCACCGGAGGACAGGGTGGCACCGGGGAGCTGTTTTTT,CASSTGGQGGTGELFF
TRBJ1-1,NA,NA,TRBV29-1,TGCAGCGCCCAACAGGGCTACACTGAAGCTTTCTTT,CSAQQGYTEAFF
TRBJ2-7,NA,NA,TRBV11-2,TGTGCCAGCAGCTTAGAAGGCGTCCGGAGCTCCTACGAGCAGTACTTC,CASSLEGVRSSYEQYF
TRBJ1-2,NA,NA,TRBV7-9,TGTGCCAGCAGCTCATTCAACTATGGCTACACCTTC,CASSSFNYGYTF
TRBJ2-5,NA,TRBD1,TRBV18,TGTGCCAGCTCACCAATTTCCGGGACAGCCCTACTAAGAGAGACCCAGTACTTC,CASSPISGTALLRETQYF
TRBJ2-7,NA,TRBD1,TRBV29-1,TGCAGCGGGAAGGGCGGGACAGGGACCTACGAGCAGTACTTC,CSGKGGTGTYEQYF
TRBJ1-5,NA,NA,TRBV7-2,TGTGCCAGCAGCGTCCAAAGAGGCAGCAATCAGCCCCAGCATTTT,CASSVQRGSNQPQHF
TRBJ1-1,NA,TRBD1,TRBV6-4,TGTGCCAGCAGTCCGGGAGAGGGGGCAACTGAAGCTTTCTTT,CASSPGEGATEAFF
TRBJ2-7,NA,TRBD1,TRBV29-1,TGCAGCGTTCGCCCCCGGGACAGGGGCTACGAGCAGTACTTC,CSVRPRDRGYEQYF
TRBJ1-2,NA,TRBD1,TRBV19,TGTGCCAGTAGTATAGGGACGGGACAGGTCCTCTATGGCTACACCTTC,CASSIGTGQVLYGYTF
TRBJ2-5,NA,TRBD2,TRBV2,TGTGCCAGCAGCGGCCTAGCGGGAAACCAAGAGACCCAGTACTTC,CASSGLAGNQETQYF
TRBJ2-3,NA,TRBD2,TRBV28,TGTGCCAGCAGTTTAATCGGTATGGGACTAATAAGCACAGATACGCAGTATTTT,CASSLIGMGLISTDTQYF
TRBJ1-5,NA,NA,TRBV5-1,TGCGCCAGCAGCTTATACGGGGGGGGTCAGCCCCAGCATTTT,CASSLYGGGQPQHF
TRBJ2-7,NA,NA,TRBV11-2,TGTGCCAGCAGCTTAGAACTGGGGGGCTACGAGCAGTACTTC,CASSLELGGYEQYF
TRBJ2-2,NA,TRBD2,TRBV4-3,TGCGCCAGCAGCCCGGGACTAGCGGTTGTTACCGGGGAGCTGTTTTTT,CASSPGLAVVTGELFF
TRBJ1-1,NA,NA,TRBV28,TGTGCCAGCAGTATCACCCAGGGAATCGGGACTGAAGCTTTCTTT,CASSITQGIGTEAFF
TRBJ1-2,NA,NA,TRBV30,TGTGCCTGGAGACTCCCGGGCTCGGGATTAGGCTACACCTTC,CAWRLPGSGLGYTF
TRBJ2-3,NA,TRBD2,TRBV9,TGTGCCAGCAGCTCCCAACCCGGGACTAGCTATGCAGATACGCAGTATTTT,CASSSQPGTSYADTQYF
TRBJ1-3,NA,NA,TRBV7-2,TGTGCCAGCAGCTACGCGAGCTCTGGAAACACCATATATTTT,CASSYASSGNTIYF
TRBJ1-1,NA,NA,TRBV9,TGTGCCAGCAGCGTAGGACAGGAGGAGAACACTGAAGCTTTCTTT,CASSVGQEENTEAFF
TRBJ2-1,NA,TRBD2,TRBV29-1,TGCAGCGTTGGGGGACTAGCGGGAGGCTCGAACAATGAGCAGTTCTTC,CSVGGLAGGSNNEQFF
TRBJ2-2,NA,NA,TRBV28,TGTGCCAGCAGTTTATTATCCGGGGAGCTGTTTTTT,CASSLLSGELFF
TRBJ2-2,NA,NA,TRBV7-8,TGTGCCAGCAGCTTAGGGACAGAGACCGGGGAGCTGTTTTTT,CASSLGTETGELFF
TRBJ1-2,NA,NA,TRBV25-1,TGTGCCAGCAGTGCCCCAGGGGTCACTATCTATGGCTACACCTTC,CASSAPGVTIYGYTF
TRBJ1-2,NA,NA,TRBV27,TGTGCCAGCAGCCGAGATAGGGGAGGGTATGGCTACACCTTC,CASSRDRGGYGYTF
TRBJ2-7,few,NA,TRBV28,TGTGCCAGCGGTCCTAGGGGGAGCGACGAGCAGTACTTC,CASGPRGSDEQYF
TRBJ1-1,few,TRBD1,TRBV7-9,TGTGCCAGCAGCTACGACCTTGACAGGGGGACTGAAGCTTTCTTT,CASSYDLDRGTEAFF
TRBJ2-6,NA,NA,TRBV6-6,TGTGCCAGCAGTCCCCCTTTACGGTCTGGGGCCAACGTCCTGACTTTC,CASSPPLRSGANVLTF
TRBJ2-7,NA,TRBD1,TRBV7-6,TGTGCCAGCAGCAAGTTTCGGGACAGGGACTTTCGCGAGCAGTACTTC,CASSKFRDRDFREQYF
TRBJ1-5,NA,TRBD1,TRBV27,TGTGCCAGCAGTTTACCGGGACAGGGCCGGTTTTGGCCCCAGCATTTT,CASSLPGQGRFWPQHF